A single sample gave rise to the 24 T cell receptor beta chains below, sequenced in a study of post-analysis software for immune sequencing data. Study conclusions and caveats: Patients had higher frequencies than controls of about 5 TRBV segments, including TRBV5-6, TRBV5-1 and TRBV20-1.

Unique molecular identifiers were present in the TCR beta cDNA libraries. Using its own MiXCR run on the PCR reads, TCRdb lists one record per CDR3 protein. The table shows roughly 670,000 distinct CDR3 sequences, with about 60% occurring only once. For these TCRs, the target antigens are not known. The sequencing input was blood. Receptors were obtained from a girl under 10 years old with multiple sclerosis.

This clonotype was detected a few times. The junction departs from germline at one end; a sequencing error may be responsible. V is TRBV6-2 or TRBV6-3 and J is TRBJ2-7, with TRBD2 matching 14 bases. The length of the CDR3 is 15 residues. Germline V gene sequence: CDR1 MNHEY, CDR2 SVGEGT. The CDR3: CAGRRVGTSGSEQYF. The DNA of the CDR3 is TGTGCCGGCAGAAGGGTCGGGACTAGCGGGAGCGAGCAGTACTTC.

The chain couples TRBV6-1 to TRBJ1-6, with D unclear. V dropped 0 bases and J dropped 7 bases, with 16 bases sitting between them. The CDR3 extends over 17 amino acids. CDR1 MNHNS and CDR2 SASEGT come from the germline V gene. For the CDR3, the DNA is TGTGCCAGCAGTGAAGCGAGAGGAAAGAGGGCCAATTCACCCCTCCACTTT. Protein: CASSEARGKRANSPLHF.

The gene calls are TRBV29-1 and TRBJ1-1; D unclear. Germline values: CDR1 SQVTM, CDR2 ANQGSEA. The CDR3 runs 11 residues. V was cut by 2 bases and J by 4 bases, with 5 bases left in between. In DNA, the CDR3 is TGCAGCGTTGAACTGGCCACTGAAGCTTTCTTT. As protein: CSVELATEAFF. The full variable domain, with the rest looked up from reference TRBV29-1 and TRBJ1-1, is SAVISQKPSRDICQRGTSLTIQCQVDSQVTMMFWYRQQPGQSLTLIATANQGSEATYESGFVIDKFPISRPNLTFSTLTVSNMSPEDSSIYLCSVELATEAFFGQGTRLTVV.

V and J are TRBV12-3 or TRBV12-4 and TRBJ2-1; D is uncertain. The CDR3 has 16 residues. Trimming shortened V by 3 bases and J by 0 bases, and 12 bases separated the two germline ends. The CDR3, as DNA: TGTGCCAGCAGTTTGGCCCTCATGAGCTCCTACAATGAGCAGTTCTTC. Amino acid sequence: CASSLALMSSYNEQFF.

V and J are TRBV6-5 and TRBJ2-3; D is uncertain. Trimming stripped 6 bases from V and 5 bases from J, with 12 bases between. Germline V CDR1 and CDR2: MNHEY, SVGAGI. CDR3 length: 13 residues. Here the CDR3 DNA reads TGTGCCAGCAGGTACACCCCCCGAGATACGCAGTATTTT. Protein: CASRYTPRDTQYF.

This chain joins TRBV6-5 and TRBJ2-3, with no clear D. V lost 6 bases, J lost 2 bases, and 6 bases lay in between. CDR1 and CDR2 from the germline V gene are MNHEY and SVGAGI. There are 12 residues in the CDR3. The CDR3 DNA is TGTGCCAGCAGGTACAACACAGATACGCAGTATTTT. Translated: CASRYNTDTQYF.

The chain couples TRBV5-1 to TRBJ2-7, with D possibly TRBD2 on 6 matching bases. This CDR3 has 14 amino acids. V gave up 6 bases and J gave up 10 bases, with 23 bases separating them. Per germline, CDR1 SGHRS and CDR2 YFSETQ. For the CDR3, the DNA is TGCGCCAGCACCCTTGGAGAGCGGGTCGCCCCTCAGTACTTC. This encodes CASTLGERVAPQYF.

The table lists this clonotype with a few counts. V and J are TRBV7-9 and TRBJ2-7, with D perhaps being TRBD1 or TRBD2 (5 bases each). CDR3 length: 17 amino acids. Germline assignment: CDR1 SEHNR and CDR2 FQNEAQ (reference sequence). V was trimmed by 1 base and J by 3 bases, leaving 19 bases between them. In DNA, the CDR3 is TGTGCCAGCAGCTTAGTCCTTGATGGGAGAGGGGTCTACGAGCAGTACTTC. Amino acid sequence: CASSLVLDGRGVYEQYF.

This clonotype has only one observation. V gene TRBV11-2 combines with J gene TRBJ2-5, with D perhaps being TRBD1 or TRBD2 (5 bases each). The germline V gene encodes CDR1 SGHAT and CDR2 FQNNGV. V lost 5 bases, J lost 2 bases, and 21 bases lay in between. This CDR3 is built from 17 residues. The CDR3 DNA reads TGTGCCAGCAGCATAGGGGCTGGAGGCCAGCTTCAAGAGACCCAGTACTTC. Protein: CASSIGAGGQLQETQYF.

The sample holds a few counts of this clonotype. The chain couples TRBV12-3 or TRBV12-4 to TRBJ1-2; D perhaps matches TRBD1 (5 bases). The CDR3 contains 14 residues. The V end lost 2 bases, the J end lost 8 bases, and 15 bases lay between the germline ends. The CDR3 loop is CASSLRRAGNGYTF. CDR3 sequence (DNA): TGTGCCAGCAGTTTACGCAGGGCAGGAAACGGCTACACCTTC.

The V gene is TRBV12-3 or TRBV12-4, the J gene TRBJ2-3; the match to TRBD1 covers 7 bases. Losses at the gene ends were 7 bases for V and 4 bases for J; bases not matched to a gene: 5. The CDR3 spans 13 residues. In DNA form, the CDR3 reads TGTGCCAGCACCCGGGACAGATCAGATACGCAGTATTTT. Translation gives CASTRDRSDTQYF.

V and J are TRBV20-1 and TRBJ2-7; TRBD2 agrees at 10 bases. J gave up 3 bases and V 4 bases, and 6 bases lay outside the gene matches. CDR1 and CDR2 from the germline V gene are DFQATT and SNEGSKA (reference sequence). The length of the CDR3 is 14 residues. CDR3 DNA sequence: TGCAGTGCTAACCGGCCTAGCGGGAGCTACGAGCAGTACTTC. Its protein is CSANRPSGSYEQYF.

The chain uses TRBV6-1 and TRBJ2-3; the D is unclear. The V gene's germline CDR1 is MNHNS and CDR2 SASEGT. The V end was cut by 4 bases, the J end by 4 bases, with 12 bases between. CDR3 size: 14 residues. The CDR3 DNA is TGTGCCAGCAGTGTTCTTCCTCCCCCAGATACGCAGTATTTT. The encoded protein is CASSVLPPPDTQYF.

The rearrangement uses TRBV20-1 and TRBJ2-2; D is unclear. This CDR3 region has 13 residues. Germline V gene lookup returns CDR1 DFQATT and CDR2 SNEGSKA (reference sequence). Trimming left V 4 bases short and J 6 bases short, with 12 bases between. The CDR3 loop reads CSATHIISGELFF. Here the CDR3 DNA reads TGCAGTGCTACCCATATAATCTCCGGGGAGCTGTTTTTT.

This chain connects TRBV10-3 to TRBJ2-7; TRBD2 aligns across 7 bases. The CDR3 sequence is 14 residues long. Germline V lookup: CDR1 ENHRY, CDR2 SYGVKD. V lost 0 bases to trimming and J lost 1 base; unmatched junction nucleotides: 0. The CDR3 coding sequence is TGTGCCATCAGTGAGTCGGGGGGGTCCTACGAGCAGTACTTC. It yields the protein CAISESGGSYEQYF.

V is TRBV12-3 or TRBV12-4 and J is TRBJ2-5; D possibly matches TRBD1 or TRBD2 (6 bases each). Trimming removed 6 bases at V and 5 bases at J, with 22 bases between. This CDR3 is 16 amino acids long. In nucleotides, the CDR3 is TGTGCCAGCAGCGATGGAGGGGGGAGCAGGAGTGAGACCCAGTACTTC. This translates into CASSDGGGSRSETQYF.

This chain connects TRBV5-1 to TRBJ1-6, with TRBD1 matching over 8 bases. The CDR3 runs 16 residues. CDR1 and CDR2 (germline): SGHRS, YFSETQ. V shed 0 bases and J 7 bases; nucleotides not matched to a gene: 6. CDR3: CASSLDRTGNNSPLHF. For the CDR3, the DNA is TGCGCCAGCAGCTTGGATCGGACAGGGAACAATTCACCCCTCCACTTT.

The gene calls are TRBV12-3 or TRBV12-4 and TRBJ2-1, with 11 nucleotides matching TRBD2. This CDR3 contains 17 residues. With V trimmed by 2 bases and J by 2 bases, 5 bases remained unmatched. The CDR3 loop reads CASSLSPTSGAYNEQFF. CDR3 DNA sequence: TGTGCCAGCAGTTTATCCCCGACTAGCGGGGCCTACAATGAGCAGTTCTTC.

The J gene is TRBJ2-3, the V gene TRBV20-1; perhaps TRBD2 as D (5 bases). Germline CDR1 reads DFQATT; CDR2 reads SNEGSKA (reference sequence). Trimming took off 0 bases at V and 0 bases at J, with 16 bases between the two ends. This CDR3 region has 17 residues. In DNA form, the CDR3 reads TGCAGTGCTAGAGATCGGAGGCGGGTAACTAGCACAGATACGCAGTATTTT. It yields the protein CSARDRRRVTSTDTQYF.

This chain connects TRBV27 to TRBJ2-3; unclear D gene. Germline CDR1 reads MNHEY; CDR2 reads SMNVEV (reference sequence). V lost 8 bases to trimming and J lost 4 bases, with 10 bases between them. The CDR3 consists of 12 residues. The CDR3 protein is CASPDPPDTQYF. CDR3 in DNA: TGTGCCAGCCCGGACCCCCCAGATACGCAGTATTTT.

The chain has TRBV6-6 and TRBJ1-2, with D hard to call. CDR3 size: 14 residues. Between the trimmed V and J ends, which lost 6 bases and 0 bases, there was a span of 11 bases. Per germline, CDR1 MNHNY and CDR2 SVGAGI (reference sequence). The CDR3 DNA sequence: TGTGCCAGCAGCCTACAAAATACTAACTATGGCTACACCTTC. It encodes CASSLQNTNYGYTF.

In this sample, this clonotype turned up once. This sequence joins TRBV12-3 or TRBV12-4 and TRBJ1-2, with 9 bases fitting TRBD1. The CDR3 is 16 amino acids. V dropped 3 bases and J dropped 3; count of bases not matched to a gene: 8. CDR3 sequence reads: CASSLDHRGLDYGYTF. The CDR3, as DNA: TGTGCCAGCAGTTTGGACCACAGGGGGCTAGACTATGGCTACACCTTC.

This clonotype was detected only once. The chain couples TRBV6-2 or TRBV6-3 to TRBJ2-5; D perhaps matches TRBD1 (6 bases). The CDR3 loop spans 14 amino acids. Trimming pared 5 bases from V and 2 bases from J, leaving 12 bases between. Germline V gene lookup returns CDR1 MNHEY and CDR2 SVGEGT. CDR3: CASSRDTGQETQYF. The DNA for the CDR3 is TGTGCCAGCAGTCGGGACACTGGACAAGAGACCCAGTACTTC.

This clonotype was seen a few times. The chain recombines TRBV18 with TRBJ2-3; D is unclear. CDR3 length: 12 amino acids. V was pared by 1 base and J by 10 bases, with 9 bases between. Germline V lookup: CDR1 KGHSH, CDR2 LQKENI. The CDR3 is CASSPLSEAQYF. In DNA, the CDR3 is TGTGCCAGCTCACCACTTTCAGAAGCGCAGTATTTT.